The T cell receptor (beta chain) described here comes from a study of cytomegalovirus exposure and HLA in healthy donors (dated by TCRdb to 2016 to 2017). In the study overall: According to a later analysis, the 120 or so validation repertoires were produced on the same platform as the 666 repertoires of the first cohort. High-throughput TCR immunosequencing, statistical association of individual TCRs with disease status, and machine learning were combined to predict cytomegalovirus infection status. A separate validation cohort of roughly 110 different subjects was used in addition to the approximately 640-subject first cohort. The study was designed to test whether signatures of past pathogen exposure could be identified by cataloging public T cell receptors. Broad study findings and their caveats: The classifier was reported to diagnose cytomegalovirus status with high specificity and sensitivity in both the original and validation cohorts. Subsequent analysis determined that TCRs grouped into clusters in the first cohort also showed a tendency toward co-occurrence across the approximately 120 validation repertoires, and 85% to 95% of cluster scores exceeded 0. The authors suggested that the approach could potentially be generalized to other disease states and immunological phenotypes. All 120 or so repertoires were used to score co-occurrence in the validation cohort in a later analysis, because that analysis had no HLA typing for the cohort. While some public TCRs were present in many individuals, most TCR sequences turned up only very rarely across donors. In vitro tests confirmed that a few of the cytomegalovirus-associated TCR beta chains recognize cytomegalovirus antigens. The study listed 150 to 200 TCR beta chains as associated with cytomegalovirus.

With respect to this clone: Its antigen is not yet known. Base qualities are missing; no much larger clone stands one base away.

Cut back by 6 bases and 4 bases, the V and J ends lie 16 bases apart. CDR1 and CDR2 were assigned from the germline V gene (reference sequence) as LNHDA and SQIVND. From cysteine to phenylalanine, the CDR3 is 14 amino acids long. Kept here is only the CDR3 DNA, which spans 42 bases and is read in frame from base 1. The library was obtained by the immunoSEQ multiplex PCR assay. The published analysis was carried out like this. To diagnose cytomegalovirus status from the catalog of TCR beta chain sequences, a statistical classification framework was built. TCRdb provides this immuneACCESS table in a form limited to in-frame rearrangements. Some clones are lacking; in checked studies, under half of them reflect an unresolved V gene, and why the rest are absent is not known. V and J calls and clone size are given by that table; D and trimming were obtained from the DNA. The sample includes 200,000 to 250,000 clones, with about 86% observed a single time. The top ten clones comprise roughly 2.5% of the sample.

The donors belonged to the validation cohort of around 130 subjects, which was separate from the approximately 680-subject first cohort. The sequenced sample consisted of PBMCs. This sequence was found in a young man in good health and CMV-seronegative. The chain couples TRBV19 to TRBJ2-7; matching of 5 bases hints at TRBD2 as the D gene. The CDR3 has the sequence CASRWGVLRYEQYF. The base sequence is TGTGCCAGTAGGTGGGGAGTGCTTAGGTACGAGCAGTACTTC.